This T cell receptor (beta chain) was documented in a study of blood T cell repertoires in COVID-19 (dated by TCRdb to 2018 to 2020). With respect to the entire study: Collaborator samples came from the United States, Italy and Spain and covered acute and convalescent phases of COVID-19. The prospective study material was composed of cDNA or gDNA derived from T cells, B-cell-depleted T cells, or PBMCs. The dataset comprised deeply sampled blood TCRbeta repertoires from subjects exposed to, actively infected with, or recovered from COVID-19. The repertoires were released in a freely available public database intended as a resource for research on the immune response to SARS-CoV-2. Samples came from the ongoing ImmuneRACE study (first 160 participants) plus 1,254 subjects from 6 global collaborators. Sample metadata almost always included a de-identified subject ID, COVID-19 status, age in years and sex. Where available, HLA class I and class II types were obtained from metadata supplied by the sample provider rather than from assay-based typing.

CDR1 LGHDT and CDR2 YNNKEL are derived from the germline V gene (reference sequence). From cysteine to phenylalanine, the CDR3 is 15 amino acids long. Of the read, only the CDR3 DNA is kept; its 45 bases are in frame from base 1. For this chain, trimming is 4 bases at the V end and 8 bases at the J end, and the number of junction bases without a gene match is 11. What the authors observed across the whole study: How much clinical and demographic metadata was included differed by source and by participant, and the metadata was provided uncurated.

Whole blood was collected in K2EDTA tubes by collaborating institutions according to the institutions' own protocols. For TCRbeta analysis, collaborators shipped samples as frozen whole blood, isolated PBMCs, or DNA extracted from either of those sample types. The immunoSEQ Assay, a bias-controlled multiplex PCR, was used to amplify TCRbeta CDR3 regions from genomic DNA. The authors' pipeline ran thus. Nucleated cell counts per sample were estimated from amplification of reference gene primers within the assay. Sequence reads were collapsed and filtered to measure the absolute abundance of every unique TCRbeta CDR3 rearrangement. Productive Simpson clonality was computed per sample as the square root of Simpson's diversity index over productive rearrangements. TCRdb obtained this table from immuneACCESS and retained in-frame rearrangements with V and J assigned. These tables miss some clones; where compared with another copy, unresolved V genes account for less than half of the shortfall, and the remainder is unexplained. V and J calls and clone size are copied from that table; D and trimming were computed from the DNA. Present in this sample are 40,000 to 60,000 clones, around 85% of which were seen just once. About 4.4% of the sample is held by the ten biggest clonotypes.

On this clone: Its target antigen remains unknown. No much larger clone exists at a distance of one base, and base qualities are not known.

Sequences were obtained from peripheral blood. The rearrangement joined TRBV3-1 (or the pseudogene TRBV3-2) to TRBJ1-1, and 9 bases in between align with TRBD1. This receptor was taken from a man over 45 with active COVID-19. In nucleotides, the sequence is TGTGCCAGCAGCCCAATCGGCTTACAGGGGGCGGAAGCTTTCTTT. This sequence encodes CASSPIGLQGAEAFF.